A selection of T cell receptor beta chains follows, all from one sample in a study of blood T cell repertoires in COVID-19. Data came from immunoSEQ multiplex PCR; TCRdb stores just in-frame clones and leaves some out. The table lists around 500,000 clones, 80% to 90% of them singletons. Material for sequencing was peripheral blood. The receptors were gathered from a human donor in a cohort sampled during active COVID-19. Each CDR3 is given with its conserved first and last residue. Each record gives: clone size, D gene, CDR3 length, J gene, V gene, CDR3 protein, CDR3 DNA. The D gene is left open where the match is weak. Size is omitted from some rows. Given values are once, few, many or a class for expanded clones.

clone_size: NA
d_call: NA
cdr3_length: 12
j_call: TRBJ1-1
v_call: TRBV29-1
cdr3_aa: CSVEGGNTEAFF
cdr3_nt: TGCAGCGTTGAGGGAGGGAACACTGAAGCTTTCTTT

clone_size: NA
d_call: TRBD1
cdr3_length: 17
j_call: TRBJ2-1
v_call: TRBV7-3
cdr3_aa: CASSRYGTGGSGNEQFF
cdr3_nt: TGTGCCAGCAGCCGGTACGGTACAGGGGGCTCGGGTAATGAGCAGTTCTTC

clone_size: NA
d_call: NA
cdr3_length: 16
j_call: TRBJ2-2
v_call: TRBV24-1
cdr3_aa: CATSPEGGRLTGELFF
cdr3_nt: TGTGCCACCAGTCCAGAGGGTGGCAGATTAACCGGGGAGCTGTTTTTT

clone_size: few
d_call: TRBD2
cdr3_length: 17
j_call: TRBJ2-1
v_call: TRBV11-3
cdr3_aa: CASSYGGASGSISEQFF
cdr3_nt: TGTGCCAGCAGCTATGGAGGGGCCAGCGGGAGTATCAGTGAGCAGTTCTTC

clone_size: NA
d_call: TRBD2
cdr3_length: 15
j_call: TRBJ2-1
v_call: TRBV28
cdr3_aa: CASSLSTSGSYEQFF
cdr3_nt: TGTGCCAGCAGTTTATCGACTAGCGGGAGCTATGAGCAGTTCTTC

clone_size: once
d_call: TRBD2
cdr3_length: 14
j_call: TRBJ2-3
v_call: TRBV2
cdr3_aa: CASSVTSATDTQYF
cdr3_nt: TGTGCCAGCAGTGTGACTAGCGCCACAGATACGCAGTATTTT

clone_size: NA
d_call: TRBD1
cdr3_length: 15
j_call: TRBJ1-5
v_call: TRBV6-5
cdr3_aa: CASSLLDRGDQPQHF
cdr3_nt: TGTGCCAGCAGCTTATTGGACAGGGGGGACCAGCCCCAGCATTTT

clone_size: few
d_call: TRBD1
cdr3_length: 15
j_call: TRBJ2-7
v_call: TRBV27
cdr3_aa: CASSLGDRGLDEQYF
cdr3_nt: TGTGCCAGCAGTTTAGGGGACAGGGGGCTGGACGAGCAGTACTTC

clone_size: once
d_call: TRBD1
cdr3_length: 15
j_call: TRBJ1-2
v_call: TRBV28
cdr3_aa: CASRTTGTGGYGYTF
cdr3_nt: TGTGCCAGCAGAACCACCGGGACAGGGGGGTATGGCTACACCTTC

clone_size: once
d_call: TRBD1
cdr3_length: 13
j_call: TRBJ1-6
v_call: TRBV10-3
cdr3_aa: CAIRTGDNSPLHF
cdr3_nt: TGTGCCATCCGGACAGGGGACAATTCACCCCTCCACTTT

clone_size: few
d_call: NA
cdr3_length: 14
j_call: TRBJ1-2
v_call: TRBV5-6
cdr3_aa: CASSIVRGGYGYTF
cdr3_nt: TGTGCCAGCAGCATCGTCAGGGGTGGCTATGGCTACACCTTC

clone_size: NA
d_call: NA
cdr3_length: 13
j_call: TRBJ1-2
v_call: TRBV6-5
cdr3_aa: CASRAPGESGYTF
cdr3_nt: TGTGCCAGCAGGGCGCCGGGGGAGTCCGGCTACACCTTC

clone_size: once
d_call: TRBD2
cdr3_length: 14
j_call: TRBJ2-4
v_call: TRBV4-3
cdr3_aa: CASSQEMGGNIQYF
cdr3_nt: TGCGCCAGCAGCCAAGAAATGGGAGGGAACATTCAGTACTTC

clone_size: NA
d_call: TRBD2
cdr3_length: 18
j_call: TRBJ2-2
v_call: TRBV4-3
cdr3_aa: CASSQDSTSGSIGGELFF
cdr3_nt: TGCGCCAGCAGCCAAGATAGCACTAGCGGGAGTATCGGCGGGGAGCTGTTTTTT

clone_size: NA
d_call: NA
cdr3_length: 18
j_call: TRBJ1-4
v_call: TRBV7-9
cdr3_aa: CASSLQYSGFATNEKLFF
cdr3_nt: TGTGCCAGCAGCTTGCAATACTCGGGGTTTGCTACTAATGAAAAACTGTTTTTT

clone_size: NA
d_call: TRBD1
cdr3_length: 15
j_call: TRBJ2-3
v_call: TRBV4-2
cdr3_aa: CASSPKDTGENTQYF
cdr3_nt: TGTGCCAGCAGCCCCAAAGATACAGGGGAAAATACGCAGTATTTT

clone_size: NA
d_call: TRBD2
cdr3_length: 19
j_call: TRBJ2-1
v_call: TRBV13
cdr3_aa: CASSPKPILAGGLGDEQFF
cdr3_nt: TGTGCCAGCAGCCCAAAACCGATACTAGCGGGGGGGCTAGGAGATGAGCAGTTCTTC

clone_size: NA
d_call: NA
cdr3_length: 13
j_call: TRBJ2-7
v_call: TRBV30
cdr3_aa: CAWMRQSSYEQYF
cdr3_nt: TGTGCCTGGATGAGACAGAGCTCCTACGAGCAGTACTTC

clone_size: NA
d_call: NA
cdr3_length: 14
j_call: TRBJ2-7
v_call: TRBV13
cdr3_aa: CASSLSGLSYEQYF
cdr3_nt: TGTGCCAGCAGCTTAAGCGGGTTGTCCTACGAGCAGTACTTC

clone_size: NA
d_call: NA
cdr3_length: 15
j_call: TRBJ2-1
v_call: TRBV2
cdr3_aa: CASSKSGQIYNEQFF
cdr3_nt: TGTGCCAGCAGTAAAAGCGGGCAGATTTACAATGAGCAGTTCTTC

clone_size: NA
d_call: NA
cdr3_length: 13
j_call: TRBJ2-3
v_call: TRBV29-1
cdr3_aa: CSARPAGDYTQYF
cdr3_nt: TGCAGCGCTCGCCCGGCAGGGGATTATACGCAGTATTTT

clone_size: NA
d_call: TRBD2
cdr3_length: 15
j_call: TRBJ2-2
v_call: TRBV30
cdr3_aa: CAWSGLAGNTGELFF
cdr3_nt: TGTGCCTGGAGTGGTCTAGCGGGCAACACCGGGGAGCTGTTTTTT

clone_size: NA
d_call: TRBD1
cdr3_length: 13
j_call: TRBJ2-7
v_call: TRBV12-5
cdr3_aa: CASANRGHYEQYF
cdr3_nt: TGTGCTAGTGCGAACAGGGGGCACTACGAGCAGTACTTC

clone_size: NA
d_call: NA
cdr3_length: 16
j_call: TRBJ2-7
v_call: TRBV6-6
cdr3_aa: CASSSSGLLLGDEQYF
cdr3_nt: TGTGCCAGCAGTTCCTCGGGACTCCTGTTGGGCGACGAGCAGTACTTC

clone_size: NA
d_call: NA
cdr3_length: 16
j_call: TRBJ1-1
v_call: TRBV9
cdr3_aa: CASSVGDGRRNTEAFF
cdr3_nt: TGTGCCAGCTCCGTCGGGGATGGCAGACGGAACACTGAAGCTTTCTTT

clone_size: once
d_call: TRBD2
cdr3_length: 15
j_call: TRBJ2-5
v_call: TRBV19
cdr3_aa: CASSSPGLAGETQYF
cdr3_nt: TGTGCCAGTAGTTCTCCGGGACTAGCGGGAGAGACCCAGTACTTC

clone_size: NA
d_call: TRBD2
cdr3_length: 15
j_call: TRBJ2-3
v_call: TRBV5-1
cdr3_aa: CASSPTSASTDTQYF
cdr3_nt: TGCGCCAGCAGCCCTACTAGCGCCAGCACAGATACGCAGTATTTT

clone_size: NA
d_call: NA
cdr3_length: 13
j_call: TRBJ1-2
v_call: TRBV30
cdr3_aa: CAWSVTGLYGYTF
cdr3_nt: TGTGCCTGGAGCGTAACAGGGTTGTATGGCTACACCTTC

clone_size: NA
d_call: NA
cdr3_length: 15
j_call: TRBJ2-2
v_call: TRBV7-3
cdr3_aa: CASSPSAVNTGELFF
cdr3_nt: TGTGCCAGCAGCCCCTCGGCGGTAAACACCGGGGAGCTGTTTTTT

clone_size: NA
d_call: TRBD2
cdr3_length: 15
j_call: TRBJ2-3
v_call: TRBV19
cdr3_aa: CASHSASGSTDTQYF
cdr3_nt: TGTGCCAGTCACTCGGCTAGCGGAAGCACAGATACGCAGTATTTT

clone_size: NA
d_call: TRBD1
cdr3_length: 15
j_call: TRBJ1-3
v_call: TRBV4-1
cdr3_aa: CASSLSTGDGNTIYF
cdr3_nt: TGCGCCAGCAGCTTATCGACAGGGGACGGAAACACCATATATTTT